The 26 T cell receptor beta chains reported below all come from one sample, sequenced in a study of technical replicates of blood from a few donors. Method: immunoSEQ multiplex PCR; TCRdb's copy keeps in-frame clones and lacks some. The sample holds tens of thousands of clones, 88% seen once. The sample taken for sequencing was PBMCs. The source of these receptors is a human donor in good health. Some clones in this sample may be carry-over from other donors' samples.

The chain uses TRBV4-2 and TRBJ1-1; TRBD1 agrees at 7 bases. This CDR3 has 16 residues. The V segment lost 0 bases and the J segment 3 bases; nucleotides outside the gene matches: 7. CDR1 is LGHNA, CDR2 YNFKEQ, per germline. In DNA, the CDR3 is TGTGCCAGCAGCCAAGAAAATACAGGGGTGTACACTGAAGCTTTCTTT. Translated: CASSQENTGVYTEAFF.

Here the CDR3 reads CASSLRDRPRGNSPLHF. DNA of the CDR3: TGTGCCAGCAGCTTAAGAGACAGGCCGAGGGGGAATTCACCCCTCCACTTT. The chain joins TRBV7-2 to TRBJ1-6; D is perhaps TRBD1 (6 bases). This CDR3 region has 17 residues. Germline CDR1 SGHTA, CDR2 FQGNSA. Trimming removed 2 bases at V and 7 bases at J, with 18 bases between.

This clone came up once. This sequence joins TRBV7-2 and TRBJ2-1; 9 nucleotides agree with TRBD1. Germline loops: CDR1 SGHTA, CDR2 FQGNSA. CDR3 size: 13 residues. Germline trimming cut 4 bases from V and 6 bases from J; bases unmatched to any gene: 1. The CDR3, as DNA: TGTGCCAGCAGCTGGGGACAGGGCAATGAGCAGTTCTTC. Its translation is CASSWGQGNEQFF.

The J gene is TRBJ1-3, the V gene TRBV15; tentative D call: TRBD1 (6 bases). Germline V gives CDR1 LNHNV, CDR2 YYDKDF (reference sequence). V lost 0 bases and J 2 bases, leaving 14 bases between the germline ends. The CDR3 contains 17 residues. The CDR3 loop reads CATSRDRGGSTGNTIYF. The CDR3 nucleotides are TGTGCCACCAGCAGAGATAGGGGGGGCTCCACTGGAAACACCATATATTTT.

This chain uses TRBV7-8 with TRBJ1-1, with D possibly matching TRBD1 (6 bases). Germline values: CDR1 SGHVS, CDR2 FQNEAQ. This CDR3 has 13 residues. V was cut by 1 base and J by 11 bases, with 14 bases left in between. CDR3 protein: CASSLEGGRWAFF. CDR3 DNA sequence: TGTGCCAGCAGCTTAGAGGGGGGGAGATGGGCTTTCTTT.

This rearrangement joins TRBV7-9 to TRBJ1-6; 8 nucleotides match TRBD1. Germline V gives CDR1 SEHNR, CDR2 FQNEAQ (reference sequence). Losses at the gene ends were 5 bases for V and 10 bases for J; bases not matched to a gene: 19. The length of the CDR3 is 18 residues. In nucleotides, the CDR3 is TGTGCCAGCAGCCGAGGACAGGGCTTATCTGAGGGTGGGTCACCCCTCCACTTT. Protein product: CASSRGQGLSEGGSPLHF.

This chain connects TRBV28 to TRBJ2-7; no clear D. The V end lost 10 bases, the J end lost 4 bases, and 14 bases lay between the germline ends. The CDR3 is 12 amino acids. Germline CDR1 and CDR2: MDHEN and SYDVKM. The CDR3 reads CATLGQAYEQYF. The CDR3 DNA sequence: TGTGCCACCCTGGGTCAGGCATACGAGCAGTACTTC.

V usage is TRBV7-3 and J usage is TRBJ2-5; weak D call: TRBD1 (5 bases). Germline V gene data show CDR1 as SGHTA and CDR2 as FQGTGA. V lost 5 bases and J 5 bases, leaving 15 bases between the germline ends. CDR3 length equals 14 residues. CDR3 DNA sequence: TGTGCCAGCAGCCCTCAGGGCCCCAGTGAGACCCAGTACTTC. Amino acids: CASSPQGPSETQYF. Full variable domain (rest looked up from reference TRBV7-3 and TRBJ2-5): GAGVSQTPSNKVTEKGKYVELRCDPISGHTALYWYRQSLGQGPEFLIYFQGTGAADDSGLPNDRFFAVRPEGSVSTLKIQRTERGDSAVYLCASSPQGPSETQYFGPGTRLLVL.

The chain links TRBV4-3 to TRBJ2-2; 7 bases agree with TRBD2. The CDR3 loop spans 16 amino acids. The germline gives CDR1 LGHNA, CDR2 YSLEER. Trimming cost V 0 bases and J 4 bases; bases outside gene matches: 5. CDR3 residues: CASSQDQGLTTGELFF. Written as DNA, the CDR3 is TGCGCCAGCAGCCAAGACCAGGGACTAACCACCGGGGAGCTGTTTTTT.

The genes are TRBV5-4 and TRBJ2-7, with D tentatively TRBD2 (6 bases). The V end lost 4 bases, the J end lost 6 bases, and 14 bases lay between the germline ends. Germline CDR1 and CDR2: SGHNT and YYREEE (reference sequence). The CDR3 consists of 13 residues. CDR3 DNA sequence: TGTGCCAGCAGCCTGTGGGCGGGGATCGAGCAGTACTTC. Translated: CASSLWAGIEQYF.

The rearrangement joins TRBV2 to TRBJ1-1, with 7 bases that match TRBD1. The CDR3 sequence is 13 residues long. Germline V gives CDR1 SNHLY, CDR2 FYNNEI. Unmatched junction bases numbered 9, after V lost 6 bases and J lost 8 bases. The CDR3 DNA follows: TGTGCCAGCAGAAGGGGGCCGCAGACGGAAGCTTTCTTT. The encoded protein is CASRRGPQTEAFF.

V usage is TRBV7-3 and J usage is TRBJ2-5; tentative D call: TRBD1 (5 bases). The CDR3 extends over 13 amino acids. Germline assignment: CDR1 SGHTA and CDR2 FQGTGA. The V and J ends lost 2 bases and 2 bases respectively, with 6 bases between them. Here the CDR3 DNA reads TGTGCCAGCAGCTTAGACAGACAAGAGACCCAGTACTTC. Protein product: CASSLDRQETQYF.

This chain uses TRBV6-5 with TRBJ1-2; D is possibly TRBD1 (6 bases). V lost 6 bases, J lost 2 bases, and 7 bases lay in between. Per the germline V gene, CDR1 is MNHEY and CDR2 is SVGAGI. This CDR3 comprises 12 residues. The CDR3 here is CASRQGNYGYTF. CDR3 DNA sequence: TGTGCCAGCAGACAGGGCAACTATGGCTACACCTTC.

The chain is built from TRBV19 and TRBJ2-2; TRBD2 matches 8 bases. Trimming cost V 5 bases and J 8 bases; bases outside gene matches: 13. There are 16 residues in the CDR3. The germline V gene encodes CDR1 LNHDA and CDR2 SQIVND (reference sequence). This chain's CDR3 is CASSVAGLPAVGELFF. The CDR3 DNA is TGTGCCAGTAGTGTAGCGGGACTACCGGCCGTGGGGGAGCTGTTTTTT.

The chain joins TRBV19 to TRBJ2-1, with TRBD1 as a possible D gene (6 bases). Germline CDR1 is LNHDA and CDR2 is SQIVND (reference sequence). Trimming took 3 bases from V and 0 from J, leaving 12 bases between them. The CDR3 is made up of 16 amino acids. The CDR3 nucleotides read TGTGCCAGTAGTATTGGACAGTCTAGCTCCTACAATGAGCAGTTCTTC. This translates into CASSIGQSSSYNEQFF.

This chain joins TRBV5-4 and TRBJ1-2; 7 bases agree with TRBD1. Trimming at V came to 5 bases and at J to 5 bases, leaving 6 bases not matched to a gene. This CDR3 is built from 13 residues. CDR1 and CDR2 from the germline V gene are SGHNT and YYREEE (reference sequence). The CDR3 sequence: CASRRTGLYGYTF. The CDR3 DNA sequence: TGTGCCAGCAGGCGGACAGGACTTTATGGCTACACCTTC.

The chain is built from TRBV19 and TRBJ2-7; D might be TRBD1 (6 bases). The V gene's germline CDR1 is LNHDA and CDR2 SQIVND (reference sequence). The CDR3 length is 15 residues. Trimming pared 7 bases from V and 0 bases from J, leaving 16 bases between. The CDR3 DNA follows: TGTGCCAGTAAAGAAGGACAGTTATCCTCCTACGAGCAGTACTTC. It is translated as CASKEGQLSSYEQYF.

This chain links TRBV4-1 with TRBJ1-6; 12 positions match TRBD1. The ends lost 4 bases at V and 10 bases at J; junction bases unmatched: 2. CDR3 length: 14 residues. Looked up from germline, CDR1 is MGHRA and CDR2 is YSYEKL. The CDR3, as DNA: TGCGCCAGCAGCCCGGGGACAGGGGGCTCACCCCTCCACTTT. It translates to CASSPGTGGSPLHF.

The V call is TRBV7-7, the J call TRBJ2-5, with 8 positions matching TRBD2. The length of the CDR3 is 15 residues. After removal of 5 bases from V and 4 bases from J, the junction contained 9 bases not matched to a gene. Germline CDR1 SSHAT, CDR2 FNYEAQ (reference sequence). CDR3 coding DNA: TGTGCCAGCAGCCTTAGCGGGGCGGCGGGAGAGACCCAGTACTTC. It translates to CASSLSGAAGETQYF.

The V call is TRBV6-1, the J call TRBJ2-7; a weak D match, TRBD2 (5 bases). This CDR3 region has 15 residues. Looked up from germline, CDR1 is MNHNS and CDR2 is SASEGT. V was trimmed by 7 bases and J by 0 bases, leaving 16 bases between them. The CDR3 loop is CASTNIARSSYEQYF. DNA of the CDR3: TGTGCCAGCACCAACATAGCGAGGAGCTCCTACGAGCAGTACTTC.

The gene calls are TRBV9 and TRBJ2-1; TRBD1 matches at 7 bases. In germline, CDR1 is SGDLS, CDR2 YYNGEE. CDR3 length equals 14 residues. With V trimmed by 3 bases and J by 2 bases, 2 bases remained unmatched. The CDR3 region is CASSADRAYNEQFF. The DNA of the CDR3 is TGTGCCAGCAGCGCAGACAGGGCCTACAATGAGCAGTTCTTC.

This sequence joins TRBV7-2 and TRBJ2-7, with 7 positions matching TRBD1. Per germline, CDR1 SGHTA and CDR2 FQGNSA. The V gene end was trimmed by 4 bases and the J gene end by 0 bases; junction bases not matched to a gene: 6. The CDR3 extends over 15 amino acids. This CDR3 reads CASSSRQGISYEQYF. The CDR3 coding sequence is TGTGCCAGCAGCTCGAGACAGGGTATCTCCTACGAGCAGTACTTC.

The chain joins TRBV7-2 to TRBJ1-2, with D tentatively TRBD1 (6 bases). Germline loops: CDR1 SGHTA, CDR2 FQGNSA. This CDR3 region has 13 residues. V was shortened by 7 bases and J by 7 bases, with 16 bases between the two germline ends. CDR3 in DNA: TGTGCCAGCACCTTCCCGGACAGCTCTGGCTACACCTTC. This codes for CASTFPDSSGYTF.

J is TRBJ2-3 and V is TRBV7-8, with D perhaps matching TRBD2 (6 bases). V was clipped by 7 bases and J by 0 bases, with 14 bases between them. Germline loops: CDR1 SGHVS, CDR2 FQNEAQ. This CDR3 region has 15 residues. The CDR3 is CASTPAGSSTDTQYF. CDR3 nucleotides: TGTGCCAGCACCCCGGCGGGGTCTAGCACAGATACGCAGTATTTT.

This rearrangement joins TRBV27 to TRBJ2-1; 7 positions agree with TRBD2. The junction had 11 bases not matched to a gene; V was cut back by 5 bases and J by 4 bases. Germline-derived CDR1 and CDR2 are MNHEY and SMNVEV (reference sequence). The CDR3 is 16 residues long. This chain's CDR3 is CASSGNSGPSYNEQFF. For the CDR3, the DNA is TGTGCCAGCAGTGGGAATAGCGGGCCCTCATACAATGAGCAGTTCTTC.

The chain combines TRBV6-1 with TRBJ2-7; 11 bases match TRBD1. Germline-derived CDR1 and CDR2 are MNHNS and SASEGT. This CDR3 has 13 amino acids. V lost 4 bases to trimming and J lost 9 bases; unmatched junction nucleotides: 5. Written as DNA, the CDR3 is TGTGCCAGCAGTGGATCAGGGACAGGGGGGCAGTACTTC. Translation: CASSGSGTGGQYF.